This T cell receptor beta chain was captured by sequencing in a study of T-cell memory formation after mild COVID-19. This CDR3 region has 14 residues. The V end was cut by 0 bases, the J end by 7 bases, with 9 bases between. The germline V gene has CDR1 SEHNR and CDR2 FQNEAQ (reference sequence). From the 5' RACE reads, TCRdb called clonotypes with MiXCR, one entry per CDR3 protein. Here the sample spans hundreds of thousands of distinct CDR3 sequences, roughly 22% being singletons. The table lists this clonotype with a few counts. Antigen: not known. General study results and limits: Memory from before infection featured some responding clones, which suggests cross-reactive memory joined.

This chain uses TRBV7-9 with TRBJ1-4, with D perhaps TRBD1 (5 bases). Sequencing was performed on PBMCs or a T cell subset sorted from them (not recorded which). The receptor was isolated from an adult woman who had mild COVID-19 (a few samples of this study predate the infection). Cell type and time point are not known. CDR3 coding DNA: TGTGCCAGCAGCTTAGCAGGGACTGGTGAAAAACTGTTTTTT. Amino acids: CASSLAGTGEKLFF.